The present T cell receptor (beta chain) was sequenced within a study of blood T cell repertoires in COVID-19. Study-wide context: Acute and convalescent COVID-19 samples came from the United States, Italy and Spain. T cells, B-cell-depleted T cells, or PBMCs supplied cDNA or gDNA.

Original analysis: Reference gene primer amplification gave estimated nucleated cell counts. This table comes from immunoSEQ multiplex PCR, and its TCRdb copy is limited to in-frame clones, with some not included. That table is the source of V, J and clone size, and D and trimming were worked out from the DNA. There are about 160,000 clones in the sample; around 90% occur only once, and about 2.8% lies in the top ten. CDR3 size: 13 residues. Deletions cut 2 bases from V and 5 bases from J, with 6 bases between. CDR1 SNHLY and CDR2 FYNNEI come from the germline V gene. Input material: peripheral blood. The sequence came from a man aged 55-75 years with acute or convalescent COVID-19. This chain uses TRBV2 with TRBJ1-4; D call uncertain. CDR3 DNA: TGTGCCAGCAGTGAAACTTGGAATGAAAAACTGTTTTTT. Its translation: CASSETWNEKLFF.